This T cell receptor beta chain was profiled in a study of T-cell reconstitution after alpha-beta-depleted transplantation in children. Overall study findings and caveats: Some patients showed high day-60 TCRbeta diversity, which derived from surviving recipient T cells and thymic progenitors. Several hundred rapidly expanded clones from non-depleted graft cells reportedly supplied alpha-beta T cells about two months post-transplant. Most T-cell counts and diversity one year after the transplant came from T cells that were newly produced.

This clonotype was detected ten times or more. Its cognate antigen is unknown. Trimming took 3 bases from V and 4 from J; bases not matched to a gene: 12. There are 16 residues in the CDR3. Preparing the TCRbeta library involved the use of unique molecular identifiers. Via MiXCR, TCRdb re-called the PCR reads, giving one row per CDR3 protein. Of 25,000 to 35,000 distinct CDR3 sequences in the sample, about 7% were seen once. The receptor's source is a child younger than two who had a stem cell transplant for acute myeloid leukemia, so the T cells may come from the graft donor. J is TRBJ2-5 and V is TRBV5-7, with 7 nucleotides matching TRBD2. TRBV5-7 is identified as an open reading frame with a role that is uncertain. The sample in question was peripheral blood, obtained 60 days after TCRalphabeta/CD19-depleted stem cell transplant. CDR3 DNA: TGTGCCAGCAGCTGGCTAGCGGAGCCTTGGGGAGAGACCCAGTACTTC. Its translation: CASSWLAEPWGETQYF.